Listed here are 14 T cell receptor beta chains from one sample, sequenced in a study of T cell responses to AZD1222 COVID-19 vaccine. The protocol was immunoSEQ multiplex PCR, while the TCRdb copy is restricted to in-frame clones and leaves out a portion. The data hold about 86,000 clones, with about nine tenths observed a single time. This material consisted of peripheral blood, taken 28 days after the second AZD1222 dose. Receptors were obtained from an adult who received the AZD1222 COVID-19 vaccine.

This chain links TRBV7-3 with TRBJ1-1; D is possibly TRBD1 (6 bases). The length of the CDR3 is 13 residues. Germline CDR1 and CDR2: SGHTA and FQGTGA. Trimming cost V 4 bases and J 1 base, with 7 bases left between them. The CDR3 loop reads CASSWDKNTEAFF. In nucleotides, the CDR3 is TGTGCCAGCAGCTGGGACAAGAACACTGAAGCTTTCTTT.

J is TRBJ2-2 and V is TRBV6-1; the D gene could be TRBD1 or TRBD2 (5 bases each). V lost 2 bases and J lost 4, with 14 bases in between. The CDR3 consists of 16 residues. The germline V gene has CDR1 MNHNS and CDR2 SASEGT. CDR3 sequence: CASSEQGAGVTGELFF. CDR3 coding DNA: TGTGCCAGCAGTGAACAAGGGGCGGGTGTCACCGGGGAGCTGTTTTTT.

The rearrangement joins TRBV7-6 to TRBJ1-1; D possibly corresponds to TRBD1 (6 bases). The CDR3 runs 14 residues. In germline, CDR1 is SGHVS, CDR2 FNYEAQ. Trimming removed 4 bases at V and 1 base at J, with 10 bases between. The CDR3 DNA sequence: TGTGCCAGCAGCTGGGACATAAAGAACACTGAAGCTTTCTTT. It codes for CASSWDIKNTEAFF.

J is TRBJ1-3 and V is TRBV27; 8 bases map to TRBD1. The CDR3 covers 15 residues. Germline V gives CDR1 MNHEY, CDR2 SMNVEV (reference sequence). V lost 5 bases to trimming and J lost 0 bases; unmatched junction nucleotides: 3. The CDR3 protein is CASSPGTGSGNTIYF. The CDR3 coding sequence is TGTGCCAGCAGTCCCGGGACAGGCTCTGGAAACACCATATATTTT.

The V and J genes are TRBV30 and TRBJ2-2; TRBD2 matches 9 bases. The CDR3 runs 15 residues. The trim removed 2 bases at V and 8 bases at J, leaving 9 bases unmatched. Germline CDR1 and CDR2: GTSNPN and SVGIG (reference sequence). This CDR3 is CAWSHPVAGAGELFF. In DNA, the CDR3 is TGTGCCTGGAGTCACCCTGTAGCGGGAGCTGGGGAGCTGTTTTTT.

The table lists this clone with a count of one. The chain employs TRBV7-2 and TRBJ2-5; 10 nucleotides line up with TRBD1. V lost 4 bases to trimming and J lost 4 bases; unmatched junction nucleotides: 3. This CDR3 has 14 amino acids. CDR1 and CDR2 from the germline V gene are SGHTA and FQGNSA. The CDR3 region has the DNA TGTGCCAGCAGCTGGGACAGGGGAGGAGAGACCCAGTACTTC. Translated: CASSWDRGGETQYF.

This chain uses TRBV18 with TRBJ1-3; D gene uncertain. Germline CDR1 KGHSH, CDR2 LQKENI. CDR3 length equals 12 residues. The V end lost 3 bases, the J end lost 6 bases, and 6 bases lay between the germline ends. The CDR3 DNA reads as TGTGCCAGCTCACCCCCTATAAACACCATATATTTT. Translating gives CASSPPINTIYF.

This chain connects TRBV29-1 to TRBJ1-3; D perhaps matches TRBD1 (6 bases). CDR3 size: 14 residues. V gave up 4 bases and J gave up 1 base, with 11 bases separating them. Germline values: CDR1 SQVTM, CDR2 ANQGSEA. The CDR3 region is CSVAQGGSGNTIYF. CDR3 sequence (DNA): TGCAGCGTTGCACAGGGAGGATCTGGAAACACCATATATTTT.

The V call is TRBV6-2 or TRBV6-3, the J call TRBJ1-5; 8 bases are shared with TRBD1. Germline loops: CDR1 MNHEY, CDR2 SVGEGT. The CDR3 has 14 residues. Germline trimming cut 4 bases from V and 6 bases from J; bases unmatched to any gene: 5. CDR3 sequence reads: CASSFNRGTQPQHF. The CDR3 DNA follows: TGTGCCAGCAGTTTCAACAGGGGGACTCAGCCCCAGCATTTT.

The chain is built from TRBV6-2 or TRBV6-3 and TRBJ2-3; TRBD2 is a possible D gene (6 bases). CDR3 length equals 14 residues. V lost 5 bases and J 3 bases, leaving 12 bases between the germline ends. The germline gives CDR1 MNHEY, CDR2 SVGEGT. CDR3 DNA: TGTGCCAGCAGTCCGACGGGAGAGACAGATACGCAGTATTTT. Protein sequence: CASSPTGETDTQYF.

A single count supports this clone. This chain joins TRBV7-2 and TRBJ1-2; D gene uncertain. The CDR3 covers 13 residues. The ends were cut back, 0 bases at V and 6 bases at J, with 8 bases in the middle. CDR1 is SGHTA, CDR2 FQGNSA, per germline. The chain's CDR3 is CASSLADGDGYTF. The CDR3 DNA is TGTGCCAGCAGCTTAGCGGACGGGGATGGCTACACCTTC.

CDR3 DNA: TGTGCCAGCAGTTTAGAGCGGGAGCCCGGGGAGCTGTTTTTT. Protein product: CASSLEREPGELFF. The chain employs TRBV28 and TRBJ2-2, with 8 bases identical to TRBD2. The ends lost 2 bases at V and 6 bases at J; junction bases unmatched: 2. Germline-derived CDR1 and CDR2 are MDHEN and SYDVKM. The CDR3 sequence is 14 residues long.

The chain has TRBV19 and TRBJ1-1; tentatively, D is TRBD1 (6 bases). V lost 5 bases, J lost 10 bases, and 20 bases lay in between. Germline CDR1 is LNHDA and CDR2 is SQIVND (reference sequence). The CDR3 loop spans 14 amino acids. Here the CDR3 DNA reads TGTGCCAGTAGTTACTTAGACAGGTCGGCGGGAGCTTTCTTT. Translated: CASSYLDRSAGAFF.

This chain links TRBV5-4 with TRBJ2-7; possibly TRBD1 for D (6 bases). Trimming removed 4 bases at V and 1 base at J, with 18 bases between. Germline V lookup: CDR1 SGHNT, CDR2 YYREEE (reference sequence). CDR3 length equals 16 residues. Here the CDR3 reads CASSAHTTGWSYEQYF. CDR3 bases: TGTGCCAGCAGCGCTCATACGACAGGTTGGTCCTACGAGCAGTACTTC.